These T cell receptor beta chains were read from a single sample in a study of metastatic and nonmetastatic thyroid tumors. TCRdb re-analyzed the PCR reads using MiXCR. The profile shows roughly 20,000 clones, about 18% of them singletons. The sample consisted of blood. Receptors originate from a male donor with papillary thyroid cancer or a benign thyroid nodule (not recorded which). Some clones in this sample may be carry-over from other donors' samples. The CDR3 runs from the conserved cysteine through the conserved F or W. D genes are given only for firm matches. Clone size, where shown, is once, few, many, or a class for clones that have expanded.

TRBJ2-6	TRBV27	many	NA	TGTGCCAGCAGTCCCCGGGGACCCTCTGGGGCCAACGTCCTGACTTTC	CASSPRGPSGANVLTF
TRBJ2-5	TRBV5-5	many	NA	TGTGCCAGCAGCTTGGATGGTAGCGCGTACCAAGAGACCCAGTACTTC	CASSLDGSAYQETQYF
TRBJ2-5	TRBV6-1	many	NA	TGTGCCAGCAGACCGGGACCCGGGATGATAGAGACCCAGTACTTC	CASRPGPGMIETQYF
TRBJ2-3	TRBV5-6	many	NA	TGTGCCAGCAGCTTGGTTCGGCGGCAAACACGGGATACGCAGTATTTT	CASSLVRRQTRDTQYF
TRBJ2-7	TRBV2	NA	TRBD2	TGCGCCTCCAGGGTAGCGGGAGGTCCAACGTACGAGCAGTACTTC	CASRVAGGPTYEQYF
TRBJ2-7	TRBV6-1	few	NA	TGTGCCAGCAGTAGGGACGAGCAGTACTTC	CASSRDEQYF
TRBJ2-1	TRBV12-3/TRBV12-4	few	TRBD2	TGTGCCAGCAGTCTGTCTAGCGGGAGGCAGAATCAGTTCTTC	CASSLSSGRQNQFF
TRBJ2-1	TRBV19	few	NA	TGTGCCAGTAGTATGGGTCGACATGGAGAGCAGTTCTTC	CASSMGRHGEQFF
TRBJ2-7	TRBV2	many	NA	TGTGCCAGTACCCCCGGAGGGAACGAGCAGTACTTC	CASTPGGNEQYF
TRBJ2-5	TRBV3-1	many	NA	TGTGCCAGCAGCCAAGATGGCACCCCCCAGTACTTC	CASSQDGTPQYF
TRBJ2-7	TRBV5-4	few	TRBD2	TGTGCCAGCAGCCCCCCACTAGCGGGAATGCACGAGCAGTACTTC	CASSPPLAGMHEQYF
TRBJ1-1	TRBV4-2	NA	NA	TGTGCCAGCAGCCGCCTCACTTCGGGCACTGAAGCTTTCTTT	CASSRLTSGTEAFF
TRBJ1-1	TRBV12-3/TRBV12-4	many	NA	TGTGCCAGCAGTTTAGATATTGACACTGAAGCTTTCTTT	CASSLDIDTEAFF
TRBJ1-3	TRBV19	many	NA	TGTGCCAGCGCCTACCAGTCATCTGGAAACACCATATATTTT	CASAYQSSGNTIYF
TRBJ1-2	TRBV18	many	TRBD1	TGTGCCAGCTCACCGTACCGGGACAGAGAAGCGCAGGGCTACACCTTC	CASSPYRDREAQGYTF
TRBJ2-3	TRBV20-1	many	TRBD2	TGCAGTGCTCCGCCTTCGGGGGGGGCGGGCACAGATACGCAGTATTTT	CSAPPSGGAGTDTQYF
TRBJ2-1	TRBV7-9	many	TRBD2	TGTGCCAGCAGCGTTAGCGGGAGACCATACAATGAGCAGTTCTTC	CASSVSGRPYNEQFF
TRBJ1-1	TRBV14	NA	NA	TGTGCCAGCGAACCCTACCGGGGTGGAGAAGCTTTCTTT	CASEPYRGGEAFF
TRBJ2-7	TRBV6-1	medium-sized	TRBD1	TGTGCCAGCAGTCGGGACAGAGCCTACGAGCAGTACTTC	CASSRDRAYEQYF
TRBJ2-7	TRBV6-1	NA	TRBD1	TGTGCCAGCACGGGACAGTCCTACGAGCAGTACTTC	CASTGQSYEQYF
TRBJ2-1	TRBV6-4	many	TRBD2	TGTGCCAGCAGTGGGACTAGCGGGGCCTACAATGAGCAGTTCTTC	CASSGTSGAYNEQFF
TRBJ1-1	TRBV6-1	NA	NA	TGTGCCAGCAGTCAGCAGGGCAACACTGAAGCTTTCTTT	CASSQQGNTEAFF
TRBJ1-1	TRBV5-1	many	NA	TGCGCCAGCAGCTTGGCCGACAGGATTGAAGCTTTCTTT	CASSLADRIEAFF
TRBJ1-2	TRBV11-3	many	TRBD1	TGTGCCAGCAGCCCCCGACAGAAACAGGGGGACTATGGCTACACCTTC	CASSPRQKQGDYGYTF
TRBJ2-1	TRBV6-2/TRBV6-3	few	TRBD2	TGTGCCAGCAGCCGCTTAGCGGGAGCTCCCCATGAGCAGTTCTTC	CASSRLAGAPHEQFF
TRBJ1-1	TRBV20-1	many	NA	TGCAGTGCTAGCAAAGGGGGGTCGGAGAACACTGAAGCTTTCTTT	CSASKGGSENTEAFF
TRBJ2-1	TRBV6-2/TRBV6-3	NA	TRBD1	TGTGCCATCCGGGACAGCTACAATGAGCAGTTCTTC	CAIRDSYNEQFF
TRBJ1-2	TRBV7-9	once	NA	TGTGCCAGCAGCTTAGCTCTTGGCCATGGCTACACCTTC	CASSLALGHGYTF
TRBJ2-1	TRBV6-2/TRBV6-3	NA	NA	TGTGCCAGCAGTTGGACATCATACAATGAGCAGTTCTTC	CASSWTSYNEQFF
TRBJ2-7	TRBV2	many	NA	TGTGCCAGCAGGTCCTCCGGGGCGTCCTACGAGCAGTACTTC	CASRSSGASYEQYF
TRBJ1-1	TRBV11-1	NA	NA	TGTGCCAGCAGCTCGGAGGAGGCAGGTTCGTGGGCTGAAGCTTTCTTT	CASSSEEAGSWAEAFF
TRBJ2-7	TRBV6-1	NA	TRBD2	TGTGCCAGCAGTGAACTAGCGGGACCTACCTACGAGCAGTACTTC	CASSELAGPTYEQYF
TRBJ2-2	TRBV3-1	many	TRBD2	TGTGCCAGCAGGTCGGGACTAGCTTACGGGGAGCTGTTTTTT	CASRSGLAYGELFF
TRBJ2-6	TRBV5-1	many	NA	TGCGCCAGTCAATCCACTGCTGGGGCCAACGTCCTGACTTTC	CASQSTAGANVLTF
TRBJ1-1	TRBV9	many	NA	TGTGCCAGCAGCGTAGAAGGAAGAGGAGGGCTCGGGGAAGCTTTCTTT	CASSVEGRGGLGEAFF
TRBJ1-1	TRBV28	many	NA	TGTGCCAGCAAAGAGGGAGGGAACACTGAAGCTTTCTTT	CASKEGGNTEAFF
TRBJ2-1	TRBV18	few	NA	TGTGCCAGCTTCTCACGGGGAGACAGCAAGGTAAAACGTAGCTCCTACAATGAGCAGTTCTTC	CASFSRGDSKVKRSSYNEQFF
TRBJ2-1	TRBV2	NA	TRBD2	TGTGCCAGCAGTGGGACTAGCGGGAGATTCGATGAGCAGTTCTTC	CASSGTSGRFDEQFF
TRBJ2-2	TRBV14	many	NA	TGTGCCAGCAGCCAAGAACTTGGGAACACCGGGGAGCTGTTTTTT	CASSQELGNTGELFF
TRBJ2-2	TRBV6-1	many	NA	TGTGCCAGCAGTCTAATCACCGGGGAGCTGTTTTTT	CASSLITGELFF
TRBJ1-2	TRBV28	many	NA	TGTGCCAGCAGTTTATTGGAGGGACTCACTAACTATGGCTACACCTTC	CASSLLEGLTNYGYTF
TRBJ2-3	TRBV5-5	many	NA	TGTGCCAGCCTAAGGGGGGGAGCCACAGATACGCAGTATTTT	CASLRGGATDTQYF
TRBJ1-5	TRBV27	medium-sized	TRBD1	TGTGCCAGCAGGAGACAGGGCCAGCCCCAGCATTTT	CASRRQGQPQHF
TRBJ1-4	TRBV3-1	NA	NA	TGTGCCAGCAGCCAGTGGTTTGACAGTGAAAAACTGTTTTTT	CASSQWFDSEKLFF
TRBJ1-1	TRBV5-1	NA	NA	TGCGCCAGCAGCTTGGCCTGGTTAGGAACTGAATCTTTCTTT	CASSLAWLGTESFF
TRBJ1-2	TRBV11-1	many	NA	TGTGCCAGCAGCTTAGACAGCTATGGCTACACCTTC	CASSLDSYGYTF
TRBJ2-5	TRBV20-1	many	NA	TGCAGTGCTAGAGGCGGTGCCCCCCGGGAGACCCAGTACTTC	CSARGGAPRETQYF
TRBJ2-1	TRBV5-1	many	TRBD2	TGCGCCAGCAGCTCCCGTAAATCCAGCGGGGCCCCCCGAGATGAGCAGTTCTTC	CASSSRKSSGAPRDEQFF
TRBJ2-7	TRBV13	medium-sized	NA	TGTGCCAGCAGCCGTAGCGTCGGACTGAGCTCCTACGAGCAGTACTTC	CASSRSVGLSSYEQYF
TRBJ1-6	TRBV20-1	many	TRBD1	TGCAGTGCTAGAGATCGATTCGTGAGACAGGGGAAGGTGGGATCACCCCTCCACTTT	CSARDRFVRQGKVGSPLHF
TRBJ1-2	TRBV6-5	NA	NA	TGTGCCAGCAGTTCCCCCCCTTGGGCCCAAAGGGCGGCTGGCTACACCTTC	CASSSPPWAQRAAGYTF
TRBJ1-1	TRBV6-5	many	NA	TGTGCCAGCAGTCACCCCCGATCTGAGTGGATTATGAACACTGAAGCTTTCTTT	CASSHPRSEWIMNTEAFF
TRBJ2-7	TRBV28	NA	TRBD1	TGTGCCATCAGTATGGGGACAGGGGGTTACGAGCAGTACTTC	CAISMGTGGYEQYF
TRBJ2-5	TRBV19	many	TRBD2	TGTGCCAGTAGTAGGCGGGAGGGCCTCGAGACCCAGTACTTC	CASSRREGLETQYF
TRBJ1-1	TRBV6-2/TRBV6-3	NA	TRBD1	TGTGCCAGCAGCCCTCCGACAGGGTTTACCACTGAAGCTTTCTTT	CASSPPTGFTTEAFF
TRBJ1-6	TRBV18	many	NA	TGTGCCAGCTCACCGGGTCAAGGGGTCCATTCACCCCTCCACTTT	CASSPGQGVHSPLHF
TRBJ2-7	TRBV29-1	many	NA	TGCAGCGCTGACCTGGGCCTGGGGGAGCAGTACTTC	CSADLGLGEQYF